The rows below give T cell receptor beta chains drawn from one sample of a study of patients and donors after allogeneic stem cell transplantation. TCRdb passed the RT-PCR reads through MiXCR, listing each CDR3 protein once. The sample lists around 27,000 distinct CDR3 sequences; approximately 8.8% were seen once. Sample: blood, either unsorted or a sorted T cell fraction (not recorded which). The receptors here all came from a human donor who was either an allogeneic HSCT recipient or a stem cell or donor lymphocyte infusion donor (not recorded which). It is not recorded whose cells these are; they may come from a transplant donor. The CDR3 runs from the conserved cysteine through the conserved F or W. The order of the fields is D gene, clone size, V gene, J gene, CDR3 protein, CDR3 DNA. D genes are given only for firm matches. Size tells how often a clone was seen (once, few, many) or the class of an expanded clone, and some rows leave it out.

-	-	TRBV20-1	TRBJ2-7	CSAITGSFSSYEQYF	TGCAGTGCTATCACCGGGAGCTTTAGCTCCTACGAGCAGTACTTC
-	few	TRBV24-1	TRBJ2-5	CATSDETQTRYF	TGTGCCACCAGTGATGAGACTCAGACCCGGTACTTC
TRBD1	many	TRBV29-1	TRBJ2-5	CSVASGTGEETQYF	TGCAGCGTTGCCTCCGGGACAGGGGAAGAGACCCAGTACTTC
TRBD1	many	TRBV10-3	TRBJ1-2	CASGTGESYGYTF	TGTGCCAGCGGGACAGGGGAGAGCTATGGCTACACCTTC
TRBD1	many	TRBV25-1	TRBJ2-7	CASETGTGGSYEQYF	TGTGCCAGCGAAACCGGGACAGGGGGCTCCTACGAGCAGTACTTC
-	many	TRBV20-1	TRBJ1-6	CSARSQEGNSPLHF	TGCAGTGCTAGATCTCAAGAGGGTAATTCACCCCTCCACTTT
-	many	TRBV4-1	TRBJ1-5	CASSQDPDSHQHF	TGCGCCAGCAGCCAAGATCCCGACAGTCACCAGCATTTT
TRBD1	many	TRBV5-1	TRBJ2-1	CASSLGGTGTYNEQFF	TGCGCCAGCAGCTTAGGCGGGACAGGTACTTACAATGAGCAGTTCTTC
-	few	TRBV7-9	TRBJ2-3	CASSSGYTQYF	TGTGCCAGCAGCTCCGGGTATACGCAGTATTTT
-	few	TRBV7-2	TRBJ2-2	CASSLLRVENTGELFF	TGTGCCAGCAGCTTATTAAGGGTCGAAAACACCGGGGAGCTGTTTTTT
TRBD1	-	TRBV7-3	TRBJ1-3	CASSTSPGQRRNTIYF	TGTGCCAGCAGCACCTCTCCGGGACAGAGAAGAAACACCATATATTTT
TRBD1	few	TRBV27	TRBJ2-2	CATRKRQGNTGELFF	TGTGCCACACGGAAAAGACAGGGGAACACCGGGGAGCTGTTTTTT
TRBD2	many	TRBV6-1	TRBJ2-2	CASRGTSGRAGAGELFF	TGTGCCAGCAGAGGGACTAGCGGGAGGGCCGGGGCCGGGGAGCTGTTTTTT
-	many	TRBV15	TRBJ2-1	CATTSYGDLQFF	TGTGCCACCACCTCTTATGGGGATCTACAGTTCTTC
-	many	TRBV6-1	TRBJ2-2	CASRGGSNTGELFF	TGTGCCAGCAGGGGGGGCTCGAACACCGGGGAGCTGTTTTTT
TRBD1	many	TRBV28	TRBJ2-1	CASSSHRGRLDNEQFF	TGTGCCAGCAGCTCTCACAGGGGGCGTTTGGACAATGAGCAGTTCTTC
-	-	TRBV7-9	TRBJ1-1	CASSLYQGTEAFF	TGTGCCAGCAGCTTATACCAGGGGACTGAAGCTTTCTTT
-	many	TRBV20-1	TRBJ1-1	CSAALDMNTEAFF	TGCAGTGCCGCCCTCGATATGAACACTGAAGCTTTCTTT
-	few	TRBV7-9	TRBJ2-7	CASSLTYYEQYF	TGTGCCAGCAGCTTAACTTACTACGAGCAGTACTTC
TRBD2	many	TRBV20-1	TRBJ2-3	CSARGKREGLIDTQYF	TGCAGTGCTAGGGGGAAGCGGGAGGGCCTGATAGATACGCAGTATTTT
-	many	TRBV3-1	TRBJ2-7	CASSLSGDVTYEQYF	TGTGCCAGCAGCCTTTCTGGGGACGTTACCTACGAGCAGTACTTC
-	medium-sized	TRBV3-1	TRBJ2-2	CASSHDLTGELFF	TGTGCCAGCAGCCACGACCTTACCGGGGAGCTGTTTTTT
-	many	TRBV20-1	TRBJ1-1	CSAIQELNTEAFF	TGCAGTGCTATTCAAGAATTGAACACTGAAGCTTTCTTT
TRBD1	-	TRBV7-9	TRBJ1-1	CASSLEGAVVAFF	TGTGCCAGCAGCTTAGAGGGGGCAGTCGTGGCTTTCTTT
TRBD1	-	TRBV11-3	TRBJ2-1	CASSPFRQGADNEQFF	TGTGCCAGCAGCCCTTTCAGACAGGGGGCCGACAATGAGCAGTTCTTC
-	-	TRBV27	TRBJ1-4	CASSFRRLANEKLFF	TGTGCCAGCAGTTTTAGGCGACTGGCTAATGAAAAACTGTTTTTT
TRBD1	-	TRBV20-1	TRBJ2-2	CSARDVGQPNTGELFF	TGCAGTGCTAGAGATGTGGGACAGCCGAACACCGGGGAGCTGTTTTTT
TRBD2	many	TRBV27	TRBJ2-3	CASSFWTSGRARGDTQYF	TGTGCCAGCAGTTTTTGGACTAGCGGGAGGGCCCGAGGAGATACGCAGTATTTT
-	many	TRBV6-2/TRBV6-3	TRBJ1-5	CASSYAGAGQPQHF	TGTGCCAGCAGTTACGCAGGGGCGGGTCAGCCCCAGCATTTT
-	many	TRBV19	TRBJ2-1	CASSIRSGSSYNEQFF	TGTGCCAGTAGTATACGGTCAGGGAGTTCCTACAATGAGCAGTTCTTC
-	-	TRBV7-9	TRBJ1-5	CASSLNSNQPQHF	TGTGCCAGCAGCTTGAATAGCAATCAGCCCCAGCATTTT
-	large	TRBV2	TRBJ1-1	CASSEPKMNTEAFF	TGTGCCAGCAGTGAACCCAAGATGAACACTGAAGCTTTCTTT
-	few	TRBV19	TRBJ1-2	CASSGSGVHYGYTF	TGTGCCAGTAGTGGGTCAGGGGTGCACTATGGCTACACCTTC
TRBD2	many	TRBV20-1	TRBJ2-3	CSASRLAGGPTDTQYF	TGCAGTGCTAGTCGACTAGCGGGGGGGCCGACAGATACGCAGTATTTT
-	-	TRBV5-5	TRBJ1-4	CASSLGSTNEKLFF	TGTGCCAGCAGCTTGGGCTCAACTAATGAAAAACTGTTTTTT
-	few	TRBV28	TRBJ2-5	CASSPYGQGFKETQYF	TGTGCCAGCAGTCCTTACGGGCAGGGTTTTAAAGAGACCCAGTACTTC
-	many	TRBV5-6	TRBJ2-1	CASSLFLPDEQFF	TGTGCCAGCAGCTTGTTCCTGCCCGATGAGCAGTTCTTC
TRBD2	-	TRBV20-1	TRBJ2-1	CSASTLSGGASEQFF	TGCAGTGCTAGCACTCTAAGCGGGGGGGCCTCTGAGCAGTTCTTC
TRBD2	-	TRBV14	TRBJ2-2	CASGRREAAYPPFAGELFF	TGTGCCAGCGGCCGCCGGGAGGCGGCATACCCGCCGTTCGCCGGGGAGCTGTTTTTT
TRBD2	many	TRBV10-3	TRBJ2-1	CAISPQAGVGEQFF	TGTGCCATCAGCCCCCAAGCGGGGGTTGGTGAGCAGTTCTTC
-	-	TRBV5-1	TRBJ1-2	CASSLSQYYGYTF	TGCGCCAGCAGCTTGAGCCAGTACTATGGCTACACCTTC
-	many	TRBV6-4	TRBJ1-5	CASSEAGGNQPQHF	TGTGCCAGCAGCGAGGCAGGGGGCAATCAGCCCCAGCATTTT
TRBD2	many	TRBV4-1	TRBJ2-7	CASSLFSGRVSYEQYF	TGCGCCAGCAGCCTATTTAGCGGGAGGGTCTCCTACGAGCAGTACTTC
-	few	TRBV30	TRBJ2-3	CAWKTTNTQYF	TGTGCCTGGAAGACCACCAATACGCAGTATTTT
-	-	TRBV15	TRBJ2-7	CATSRGRQSYEQYF	TGTGCCACCAGCAGAGGGCGACAGTCGTACGAGCAGTACTTC
TRBD2	-	TRBV11-1	TRBJ2-5	CASSLGILAGGRVQETQYF	TGTGCCAGCAGCTTAGGAATACTAGCGGGAGGGAGAGTACAAGAGACCCAGTACTTC
-	many	TRBV9	TRBJ1-2	CASGRGAGQANYGYTF	TGTGCCAGCGGAAGAGGGGCGGGGCAAGCTAACTATGGCTACACCTTC
-	-	TRBV7-8	TRBJ2-1	CASSSRIGGDNEQFF	TGTGCCAGCAGTTCTCGAATAGGAGGGGACAATGAGCAGTTCTTC
-	-	TRBV28	TRBJ2-7	CASSLQSGGHNEQYF	TGTGCCAGCAGTTTACAGTCGGGGGGCCACAACGAGCAGTACTTC
-	-	TRBV4-1	TRBJ2-7	CASSQGGGSRASYEQYF	TGCGCCAGCAGCCAAGGCGGCGGTTCCCGCGCGTCCTACGAGCAGTACTTC
-	many	TRBV7-3	TRBJ2-3	CASSPPSSDTQYF	TGTGCCAGCAGCCCCCCTTCTTCAGATACGCAGTATTTT
TRBD1	many	TRBV5-6	TRBJ2-3	CASSPYRGPSTDTQYF	TGTGCCAGCAGCCCTTACAGGGGACCTAGCACAGATACGCAGTATTTT
-	-	TRBV20-1	TRBJ1-3	CSARDPGSSGNTIYF	TGCAGTGCTAGAGATCCGGGGAGCTCTGGAAACACCATATATTTT
TRBD1	many	TRBV3-1	TRBJ1-4	CASSSGQGASRKAKLFF	TGTGCCAGCAGCTCCGGACAGGGGGCGTCACGTAAGGCAAAACTGTTTTTT
-	-	TRBV10-2	TRBJ2-3	CASRDTRGGTDTQYF	TGCGCCAGCAGGGATACGAGAGGGGGCACAGATACGCAGTATTTT
-	-	TRBV10-2	TRBJ1-1	CASSFQNTEAFF	TGCGCCAGCAGTTTTCAGAACACTGAAGCTTTCTTT
TRBD1	medium-sized	TRBV7-9	TRBJ1-6	CASSPGQGDSPLHF	TGTGCCAGCAGCCCCGGACAGGGGGATTCACCCCTCCACTTT
TRBD1	-	TRBV7-9	TRBJ2-7	CAGSLEAGGYYEQYF	TGTGCCGGCAGCTTAGAGGCAGGGGGCTACTACGAGCAGTACTTC
-	few	TRBV7-9	TRBJ1-6	CASSSPLHF	TGTGCCAGCAGTTCACCCCTCCACTTT
-	many	TRBV27	TRBJ1-2	CASSLTGRNGYTF	TGTGCCAGCAGTTTAACAGGGAGGAATGGCTACACCTTC